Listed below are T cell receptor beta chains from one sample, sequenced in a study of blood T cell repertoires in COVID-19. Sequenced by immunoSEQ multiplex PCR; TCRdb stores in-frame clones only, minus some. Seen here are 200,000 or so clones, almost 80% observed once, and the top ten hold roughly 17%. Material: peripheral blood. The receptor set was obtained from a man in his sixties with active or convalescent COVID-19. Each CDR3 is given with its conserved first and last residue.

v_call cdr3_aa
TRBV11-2 CASSPTSGRGEQYF
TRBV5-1 CASSSGLAGLGQFF
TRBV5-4 CASSSQGRDNNEKLFF
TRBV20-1 CSASPISYEQYF
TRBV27 CASRAQGSSYEQYF
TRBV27 CASRLFNRVDEQFF
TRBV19 CASSLQGINNQPQHF
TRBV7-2 CASSLYSLTDTQYF
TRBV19 CASSIGLANEQFF
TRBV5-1 CASSATGEGTDTQYF
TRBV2 CASSSRTSGDTQYF
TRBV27 CASNQMPGQGAKNEQFF
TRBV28 CASSLRQVAYGYTF
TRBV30 CAWTVGATGRSSYEQYF
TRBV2 CASSVSGVNQPQHF
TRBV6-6 CASSYSGQTKNGYTF
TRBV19 CASSTTWGVSTEAFF
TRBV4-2 CASSQDLEETQYF
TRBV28 CASIDRDQETQYF
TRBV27 CASSTTGDPKFF
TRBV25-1 CASSEQGMSSPLHF
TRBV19 CASRLGGRAFF
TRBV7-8 CASTEGAGMRLGQPQHF
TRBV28 CASSLGLLREQYF
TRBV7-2 CASSSTGRWTDTQYF
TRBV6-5 CANSYTGVDGYTF
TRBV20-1 CSASQGAQSVRNGYTF
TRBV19 CASSPQGPEQFF
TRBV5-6 CASSPNAETQYF
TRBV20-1 CSASSGLARREQYF
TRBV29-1 CSVENDMNTEAFF
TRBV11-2 CASSLVQGGMETQYF
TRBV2 CASSEVNGDQPQHF
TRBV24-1 CAPPPGQGKNIQYF
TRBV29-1 CSVEGQGVGANVLTF
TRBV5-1 CASSYSGRTGELFF
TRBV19 CASSRTTIYEQYF
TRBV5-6 CASSPTTGRGEAFF
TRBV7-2 CASSLAGTSKYEQYF
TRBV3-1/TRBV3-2 CASSPQLKAYEQYF
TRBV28 CATRLANQETQYF
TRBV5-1 CATTPGSSYNEQFF
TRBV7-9 CASSRGLAGALYNEQFF
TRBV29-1 CSVEMGQGDYEQYF
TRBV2 CASSPAAADSPLHF
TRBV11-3 CASSLPTATEAFF
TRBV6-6 CASSLSGKSSYNEQFF
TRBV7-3 CASSLGDEQFF
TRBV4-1 CASSQLGLAGVYEQYF
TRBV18 CASSPASLPSYEQYF
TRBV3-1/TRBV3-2 CASAPGAYNEQFF